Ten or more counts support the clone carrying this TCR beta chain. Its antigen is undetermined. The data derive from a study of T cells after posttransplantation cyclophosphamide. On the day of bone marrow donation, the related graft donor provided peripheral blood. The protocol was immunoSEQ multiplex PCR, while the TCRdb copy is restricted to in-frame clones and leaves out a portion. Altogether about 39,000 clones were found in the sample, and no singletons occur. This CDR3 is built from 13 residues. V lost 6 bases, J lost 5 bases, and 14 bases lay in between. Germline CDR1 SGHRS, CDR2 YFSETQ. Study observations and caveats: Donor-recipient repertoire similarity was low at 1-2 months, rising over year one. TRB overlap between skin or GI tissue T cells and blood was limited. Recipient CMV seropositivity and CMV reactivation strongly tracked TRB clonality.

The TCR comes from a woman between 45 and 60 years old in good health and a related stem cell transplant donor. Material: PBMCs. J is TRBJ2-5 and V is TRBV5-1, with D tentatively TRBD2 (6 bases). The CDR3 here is CASTPGGGETQYF. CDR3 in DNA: TGCGCCAGCACCCCGGGCGGAGGGGAGACCCAGTACTTC.